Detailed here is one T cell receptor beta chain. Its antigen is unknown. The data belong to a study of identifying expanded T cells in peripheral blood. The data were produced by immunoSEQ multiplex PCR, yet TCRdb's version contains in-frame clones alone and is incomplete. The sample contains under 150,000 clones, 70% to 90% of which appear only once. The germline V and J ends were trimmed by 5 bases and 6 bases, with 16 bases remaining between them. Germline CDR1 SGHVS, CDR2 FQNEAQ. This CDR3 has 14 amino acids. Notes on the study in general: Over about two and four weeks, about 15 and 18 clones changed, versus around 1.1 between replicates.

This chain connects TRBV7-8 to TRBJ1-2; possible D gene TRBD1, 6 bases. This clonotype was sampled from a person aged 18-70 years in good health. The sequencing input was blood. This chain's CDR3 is CASSPFQGRDGYTF. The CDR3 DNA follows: TGTGCCAGCAGCCCCTTCCAGGGGCGGGATGGCTACACCTTC.